These 21 T cell receptor beta chains were sequenced from one sample in a study of T-cell reconstitution after alpha-beta-depleted transplantation in children. Preparation of the TCRbeta library involved a method that used unique molecular identifiers. TCRdb ran MiXCR on the PCR reads and lists one entry per CDR3 protein. The table has about 70,000 distinct CDR3 sequences, about a tenth seen once. Specimen: PBMCs, collected before TCRalphabeta/CD19-depleted stem cell transplant. These receptors all come from a boy between 5 and 17 years old with acute myeloid leukemia, due to receive a stem cell transplant.

A remark on this clonotype: With a much larger clone just one base away, this may be a read error. J is TRBJ1-1 and V is TRBV20-1; no firm D call. The CDR3 extends over 11 amino acids. In germline, CDR1 is DFQATT, CDR2 SNEGSKA (reference sequence). The V end lost 5 bases, the J end lost 4 bases, and 8 bases lay between the germline ends. The CDR3 sequence: CSARPVTEAFF. The CDR3, as DNA: TGCAGTGCTCGCCCGGTCACTGAAGCTTTCTTT.

The rearrangement joins TRBV5-6 to TRBJ1-5, with a tentative D call TRBD1 (5 bases). Germline V gene lookup returns CDR1 SGHDT and CDR2 YYEEEE. The V gene lost 9 bases and the J gene lost 1 base, with 17 bases spanning the gap. The CDR3 has 15 amino acids. The DNA for the CDR3 is TGTGCCACGCCATACACCGGGGCGAGCAATCAGCCCCAGCATTTT. Translated, it gives CATPYTGASNQPQHF. Full variable domain (remainder filled in from reference TRBV5-6 and TRBJ1-5): DAGVTQSPTHLIKTRGQQVTLRCSPKSGHDTVSWYQQALGQGPQFIFQYYEEEERQRGNFPDRFSGHQFPNYSSELNVNALLLGDSALYLCATPYTGASNQPQHFGDGTRLSIL.

This clonotype was seen at least ten times. The CDR3 nucleotides are TGTGCCACCAGTGATCCCCTGCACGGGAACACCGGGGAGCTGTTTTTT. This translates into CATSDPLHGNTGELFF. The V gene is TRBV24-1, the J gene TRBJ2-2; D uncertain. CDR3 size: 16 residues. Germline-derived CDR1 and CDR2 are KGHDR and SFDVKD. V lost 3 bases, J lost 1 base, and 11 bases lay in between.

Many counts were recorded for this clonotype. The chain combines TRBV7-6 with TRBJ2-7; 10 bases agree with TRBD1. CDR3 length: 15 amino acids. Per the germline V gene, CDR1 is SGHVS and CDR2 is FNYEAQ. J lost 5 bases, V lost 1 base, and 5 bases had no gene match. DNA of the CDR3: TGTGCCAGCAGCTTAGGGGACAGGGGTGTAAACGAGCAGTACTTC. Amino acid sequence: CASSLGDRGVNEQYF. Based on the CDR3 plus reference TRBV7-6 and TRBJ2-7, the full variable domain is GAGVSQSPRYKVTKRGQDVALRCDPISGHVSLYWYRQALGQGPEFLTYFNYEAQQDKSGLPNDRFSAERPEGSISTLTIQRTEQRDSAMYRCASSLGDRGVNEQYFGPGTRLTVT.

This clonotype was picked up a small number of times. This rearrangement joins TRBV2 to TRBJ2-7, with 11 bases that match TRBD2. The V gene end was trimmed by 5 bases and the J gene end by 3 bases; junction bases not matched to a gene: 9. The CDR3 is 16 amino acids. CDR1 is SNHLY, CDR2 FYNNEI, per germline. The chain's CDR3 is CASSPQIAGGRYEQYV. For the CDR3, the DNA is TGTGCCAGCAGTCCCCAGATAGCGGGGGGGCGCTACGAGCAGTACGTC.

The V gene is TRBV7-9, the J gene TRBJ2-7; 7 nucleotides align to TRBD2. This CDR3 is 16 amino acids long. V was pared by 4 bases and J by 2 bases, with 11 bases of the junction left unmatched. The germline gives CDR1 SEHNR, CDR2 FQNEAQ (reference sequence). The CDR3 DNA is TGTGCCAGCAGCTCCCAGCGGGGTAGCGGTACCTACGAGCAGTACTTC. Protein sequence: CASSSQRGSGTYEQYF.

This clonotype occurred many times. This chain connects TRBV15 to TRBJ2-3; 7 bases fit TRBD2. CDR1 is LNHNV and CDR2 is YYDKDF in the germline V gene (reference sequence). Trimming cost V 6 bases and J 6 bases; bases outside gene matches: 12. This CDR3 is built from 15 residues. CDR3 DNA sequence: TGTGCCACCAGGACCTCGGGCGGGGGATTGGATACGCAGTATTTT. This translates into CATRTSGGGLDTQYF.

In its sample, this clonotype was seen many times. This rearrangement joins TRBV7-3 to TRBJ2-7, with 12 bases that match TRBD2. V shed 4 bases and J 4 bases; nucleotides not matched to a gene: 8. The V gene's germline CDR1 is SGHTA and CDR2 FQGTGA. There are 16 residues in the CDR3. The DNA for the CDR3 is TGTGCCAGCAGCTACAGGACTAGCGGGAAGATTTACGAGCAGTACTTC. Residues: CASSYRTSGKIYEQYF.

This clonotype was seen only a few times. The chain has TRBV30 and TRBJ2-1; 11 nucleotides line up with TRBD2. The ends lost 3 bases at V and 6 bases at J; junction bases unmatched: 10. The CDR3 runs to 16 residues. Germline CDR1 is GTSNPN and CDR2 is SVGIG (reference sequence). CDR3 sequence: CAWRGARTSGLNEQFF. The CDR3 DNA sequence: TGTGCCTGGAGGGGAGCGAGGACTAGCGGGCTCAATGAGCAGTTCTTC.

This clonotype was recorded many times. The chain joins TRBV29-1 to TRBJ2-2; the D is unclear. V lost 5 bases, J lost 1 base, and 14 bases lay in between. This CDR3 is 15 amino acids long. Germline values: CDR1 SQVTM, CDR2 ANQGSEA. CDR3 sequence reads: CSVLQADRNTGELFF. CDR3 coding DNA: TGCAGCGTTTTGCAGGCGGATCGGAACACCGGGGAGCTGTTTTTT.

This clonotype was detected ten times or more. The chain couples TRBV12-3 or TRBV12-4 to TRBJ2-7; D ambiguous. The V end was cut by 6 bases, the J end by 0 bases, with 9 bases between. This CDR3 has 13 residues. CDR3 region: CASRGANSYEQYF. The CDR3 DNA follows: TGTGCCAGCAGGGGTGCCAACTCCTACGAGCAGTACTTC.

This clonotype was recorded at least ten times. This chain joins TRBV20-1 and TRBJ1-5; 7 bases line up with TRBD1. The CDR3 spans 15 residues. Trimming took 6 bases from V and 3 from J; bases not matched to a gene: 11. CDR1 and CDR2 from the germline V gene are DFQATT and SNEGSKA (reference sequence). CDR3 nucleotides: TGCAGTGCCGGAGGGGGCAGGGCCCTCAATCAGCCCCAGCATTTT. It translates to CSAGGGRALNQPQHF.

This clonotype was picked up many times. The rearrangement joins TRBV12-3 or TRBV12-4 to TRBJ1-2, with 7 nucleotides matching TRBD1. Trimming cost V 3 bases and J 7 bases; bases outside gene matches: 14. The CDR3 consists of 16 residues. The CDR3: CASSFNPSTGAGGYTF. The CDR3 DNA is TGTGCCAGCAGTTTCAACCCTTCAACAGGGGCAGGTGGCTACACCTTC.

This clonotype was seen many times. The chain has TRBV4-1 and TRBJ2-7; 8 positions agree with TRBD2. Germline CDR1 MGHRA, CDR2 YSYEKL. The CDR3 sequence is 18 residues long. Trimming removed 0 bases from V and 6 bases from J; junction bases left unmatched: 16. The CDR3 DNA reads as TGCGCCAGCAGCCAAGAATTGTACGGGAGGGCCAACCAGGTCGAGCAGTACTTC. Its translation is CASSQELYGRANQVEQYF.

This clonotype appeared many times. The chain links TRBV4-2 to TRBJ2-3, with a tentative D call TRBD2 (6 bases). The CDR3 loop spans 15 amino acids. Deletions cut 3 bases from V and 0 bases from J, with 10 bases between. Germline lookup yields CDR1 LGHNA and CDR2 YNFKEQ. CDR3 coding DNA: TGTGCCAGCAGCCAGGGAGGAGACAGCACAGATACGCAGTATTTT. Translating it yields CASSQGGDSTDTQYF.

This clonotype was counted ten times or more. The chain links TRBV5-1 to TRBJ1-1; a possible D gene is TRBD1 (5 bases). In germline, CDR1 is SGHRS, CDR2 YFSETQ. V shed 0 bases and J shed 5 bases, with 14 bases lying between them. The CDR3 runs 15 residues. CDR3 protein: CASSLVMGRGTEAFF. The DNA of the CDR3 is TGCGCCAGCAGCTTGGTCATGGGGCGAGGGACTGAAGCTTTCTTT.

V usage is TRBV6-1 and J usage is TRBJ1-1; 10 nucleotides agree with TRBD1. Germline lookup yields CDR1 MNHNS and CDR2 SASEGT. V lost 6 bases, J lost 0 bases, and 7 bases stayed unmatched. This CDR3 is 16 amino acids long. This CDR3 reads CASSLPGQGLNTEAFF. CDR3 sequence (DNA): TGTGCCAGCAGCCTCCCGGGACAGGGGTTGAACACTGAAGCTTTCTTT.

This clonotype occurred many times. V gene TRBV29-1 combines with J gene TRBJ2-3; D is perhaps TRBD1 (6 bases). The CDR3 has 14 residues. Trimming took off 5 bases at V and 0 bases at J, with 12 bases between the two ends. Germline V gene sequence: CDR1 SQVTM, CDR2 ANQGSEA. CDR3 DNA: TGCAGCGTTACTCAGGGGACGAGCACAGATACGCAGTATTTT. Translated: CSVTQGTSTDTQYF.

This clonotype occurred many times. This chain connects TRBV10-3 to TRBJ2-1; TRBD2 aligns across 9 bases. The CDR3 sequence is 16 residues long. The germline V gene encodes CDR1 ENHRY and CDR2 SYGVKD. J was trimmed by 10 bases and V by 0 bases; bases with no gene match: 10. The CDR3 protein is CAISESGGGVGREQFF. CDR3 sequence (DNA): TGTGCCATCAGTGAGTCGGGCGGGGGGGTCGGAAGAGAGCAGTTCTTC.

By proportion, this clonotype is medium-sized. J is TRBJ2-1 and V is TRBV21-1. TRBV21-1 is designated a pseudogene. This CDR3 contains 14 residues. The CDR3 DNA follows: TGTGCCACAAGACTGATAGCTTCCTACAATGAGCAGTTCTTC. Protein sequence: CATRLIASYNEQFF.

J is TRBJ2-1 and V is TRBV12-3 or TRBV12-4; 7 bases are a match to TRBD2. The ends lost 3 bases at V and 5 bases at J; junction bases unmatched: 10. This CDR3 has 16 residues. The CDR3 nucleotides are TGTGCCAGCAGTTTCGGGAGAGCGGGATCTAACAATGAGCAGTTCTTC. This codes for CASSFGRAGSNNEQFF.